This passage covers 21 T cell receptor delta chains from one sample sequenced in a study of gamma-delta chains in newborns, infants, children. TCRdb used CATT to re-call clones from the reads. This sample has under 3,500 delta-chain clones; roughly 52% occur once, and the top ten carry roughly 6.7%. The sequenced material came from blood. The receptors come from a child who received the measles vaccine.

Details on this clone: A much larger clone is a single base away; this may be a read error. Other DNA sequences in this sample translate to the same CDR3. The chain carries TRDV2 and TRDJ1; perhaps TRDD3 as D (6 bases). Germline V lookup: CDR1 GEAIGNYY, CDR2 EKD. V was shortened by 4 bases and J by 0 bases, with 29 bases between the two germline ends. The CDR3 runs 20 residues. Here the CDR3 DNA reads TGTGCCTGTGATCGTCTGGGGCCCTGGAGCGGCAGTAGGTACACCGATAAACTCATCTTT. Protein product: CACDRLGPWSGSRYTDKLIF.

Points on this clone: The junction does not match germline at one end; this may be a read error. The rearrangement links TRDV2 to TRDJ1; TRDD3 is a possible D gene (6 bases). The CDR3 length is 14 residues. Germline V gene lookup returns CDR1 GEAIGNYY and CDR2 EKD. The DNA of the CDR3 is TGTGCCTGTGACGTCTGGGGCGTCTACGATGAACTCATCTTT. Protein sequence: CACDVWGVYDELIF.

This clone showed up just once. One end of the junction fails to match germline, which may point to a read error. This CDR3 is also generated by other DNA sequences in the sample. This chain links TRDV3 with TRDJ1; no clear D. This CDR3 contains 11 residues. Germline CDR1 TVYSNPD, CDR2 GDNSRS (reference sequence). The CDR3 DNA follows: TGCGCCTCCAAAGGACATGGAGAACTCATCTTT. Protein product: CASKGHGELIF.

As to this clone: This may be a read error: a much more frequent sequence differs by one nucleotide. This chain connects TRAV29/DV5 to TRDJ1; 12 positions match TRDD3. The CDR3 consists of 16 residues. The germline V gene has CDR1 NSMFDY and CDR2 ISSIKDK. CDR3 loop: CAASKGIAGGYGKPIF. The DNA of the CDR3 is TGTGCAGCAAGTAAAGGTATTGCTGGGGGATACGGTAAACCCATCTTT.

Points on this clone: A much larger clone sits a single nucleotide away, making a read error possible. The sample has other DNA sequences that encode this CDR3 too. The rearrangement joins TRDV2 to TRDJ3; 8 bases line up with TRDD3. The CDR3 is 20 amino acids. CDR1 GEAIGNYY and CDR2 EKD come from the germline V gene. This chain's CDR3 is CACDTATGGPSSWDTRQMFF. The CDR3 DNA reads as TGTGCCTGCGACACGGCTACTGGGGGTCCTAGCTCCTGGGACACCCGACAGATGTTTTTC.

This clone was observed a few times. A read error is possible here, since a much larger clone lies one base away. The same CDR3 arises from other DNA sequences in this sample as well. V usage is TRDV2 and J usage is TRDJ1; 11 bases map to TRDD3. CDR3 length equals 19 residues. Germline lookup yields CDR1 GEAIGNYY and CDR2 EKD. CDR3 region: CACDILGDRRPVYTDKLIF. The CDR3 DNA follows: TGTGCCTGCGACATACTGGGGGATAGGCGCCCGGTGTACACTGATAAACTCATCTTT.

This chain joins TRDV2 and TRDJ3; 10 bases are shared with TRDD3. CDR1 and CDR2 from the germline V gene are GEAIGNYY and EKD. J gave up 18 bases and V 0 bases, and 25 bases lay outside the gene matches. CDR3 length equals 20 residues. CDR3 sequence reads: CACDTGDLGDNIRGTLLMFF. CDR3 sequence (DNA): TGTGCCTGTGACACCGGGGATCTGGGGGATAATATCCGGGGCACCCTACTGATGTTTTTC.

In regard to this clone: This may be a read error: a much more frequent sequence differs by one nucleotide. This sample includes further DNA sequences coding for the same CDR3. This chain links TRDV2 with TRDJ3, with TRDD3 identical over 11 bases. The CDR3 contains 19 residues. Per germline, CDR1 GEAIGNYY and CDR2 EKD. The CDR3 sequence is CACDTTGGYSSWDTRQMFF. The CDR3 coding sequence is TGTGCCTGTGACACCACTGGGGGATATAGCTCCTGGGACACCCGGCAGATGTTTTTC.

On this clone itself: A read error likely explains this, since a far larger clone differs by one base. J is TRDJ3 and V is TRDV2, with 9 bases fitting TRDD3. Germline V gene sequence: CDR1 GEAIGNYY, CDR2 EKD. CDR3 size: 19 residues. J gave up 0 bases and V 0 bases, and 5 bases lay outside the gene matches. In DNA form, the CDR3 reads TGTGCCTGTGACACCGCGGGGGATACTACCTCCTGGGACACCCGACAGATGTTTTTC. Amino acid sequence: CACDTAGDTTSWDTRQMFF.

This clone appeared a single time. This may arise from a read error, as a much more abundant clone is one base away. V and J are TRDV2 and TRDJ1; perhaps TRDD3 as D (5 bases). Germline-derived CDR1 and CDR2 are GEAIGNYY and EKD. This CDR3 comprises 15 residues. The CDR3 region has the DNA TGTGCCCGTGACCCACTACTCCGGGGGACCGATAAACTCATCTTT. Protein: CARDPLLRGTDKLIF.

As regards this clone: It may be a read error: a sequence one base away is much more abundant. J is TRDJ1 and V is TRDV1; 8 bases map to TRDD3. There are 22 residues in the CDR3. Trimming at V came to 3 bases and at J to 0 bases, leaving 24 bases not matched to a gene. Looked up from germline, CDR1 is TSWWSYY and CDR2 is QGS. The CDR3 DNA is TGTGCTCTTGGGGAGAATCCATCATCGTGGGATTACTGGGGGGCCCACACCGATAAACTCATCTTT. Protein product: CALGENPSSWDYWGAHTDKLIF.

As for this clone: This is likely an artifact of a read error, given a far larger clone one base away. V and J are TRDV2 and TRDJ1; the match to TRDD3 covers 7 bases. Looked up from germline, CDR1 is GEAIGNYY and CDR2 is EKD. The CDR3 sequence is 13 residues long. Germline trimming cut 3 bases from V and 2 bases from J; bases unmatched to any gene: 2. The CDR3 protein is CACDAWGTDKLIF. The CDR3 nucleotides read TGTGCCTGTGACGCCTGGGGGACCGATAAACTCATCTTT.

For this clone: The sample carries other DNA sequences with the same CDR3. The chain carries TRDV2 and TRDJ1; 11 bases agree with TRDD3. CDR1 is GEAIGNYY, CDR2 EKD, per germline. V was clipped by 3 bases and J by 2 bases; unmatched bases: 19. The CDR3 has 20 residues. The CDR3 coding sequence is TGTGCCTGTGACCTTACTGGGGGATATTCTGGCTCTCTATCGACCGATAAACTCATCTTT. Protein product: CACDLTGGYSGSLSTDKLIF.

Sample share makes this clone large (0.1 to 1%). This chain uses TRDV2 with TRDJ3, with TRDD3 identical over 13 bases. The V gene end was trimmed by 3 bases and the J gene end by 2 bases; junction bases not matched to a gene: 6. Germline V CDR1 and CDR2: GEAIGNYY, EKD. The CDR3 extends over 19 amino acids. CDR3 sequence (DNA): TGTGCCTGTGACTTACTGGGGGATACGGGACCCTGGGACACCCGACAGATGTTTTTC. The encoded protein is CACDLLGDTGPWDTRQMFF.

CDR3: CACDTVGGRSAQLFF. In DNA form, the CDR3 reads TGTGCCTGTGACACCGTTGGGGGAAGGTCGGCACAACTCTTCTTT. This chain links TRDV2 with TRDJ2, with 7 bases lining up with TRDD3. The CDR3 has 15 residues. Germline CDR1 is GEAIGNYY and CDR2 is EKD. V trimming: 0 bases; J trimming: 8 bases; junction bases outside the gene matches: 8.

By its share, this clone is medium-sized. The same CDR3 is also encoded by other DNA sequences in this sample. The chain combines TRDV2 with TRDJ1; TRDD3 agrees at 11 bases. CDR1 and CDR2 from the germline V gene are GEAIGNYY and EKD. This CDR3 has 18 residues. V shed 0 bases and J 3 bases; nucleotides not matched to a gene: 11. The CDR3 reads CACDTVSPGGYNADKLIF. DNA for the CDR3: TGTGCCTGTGACACCGTCTCTCCTGGGGGATACAATGCCGATAAACTCATCTTT.

The rearrangement joins TRDV2 to TRDJ3, with 8 bases that match TRDD3. The germline CDR1 and CDR2 sequences are GEAIGNYY and EKD. Losses at the gene ends were 0 bases for V and 0 bases for J; bases not matched to a gene: 21. The CDR3 sequence is 24 residues long. The CDR3 here is CACDTVEGAGGTSYSSWDTRQMFF. The DNA for the CDR3 is TGTGCCTGTGACACCGTAGAGGGTGCTGGGGGAACGTCTTACTCCTCCTGGGACACCCGACAGATGTTTTTC.

A word on this clone: A much larger clone differs by one base, so this may be a read error. The sample has other DNA sequences that encode this CDR3 too. The V call is TRDV2, the J call TRDJ2, with 11 nucleotides matching TRDD3. Germline-derived CDR1 and CDR2 are GEAIGNYY and EKD. The CDR3 contains 19 residues. This CDR3 is CACDTVGDTSERGTAQLFF. The CDR3 DNA reads TGCGCCTGTGACACAGTGGGGGATACGTCAGAACGGGGGACAGCACAACTCTTCTTT.

Note on this clone: This sample includes further DNA sequences coding for the same CDR3. The chain combines TRDV1 with TRDJ1; TRDD3 might be the D (8 bases). This CDR3 contains 21 residues. The V gene's germline CDR1 is TSWWSYY and CDR2 QGS. Trimming removed 4 bases at V and 0 bases at J, with 30 bases between. CDR3: CALGVHSYQGGYHQYTDKLIF. DNA for the CDR3: TGTGCTCTTGGGGTCCATTCCTACCAGGGGGGATATCACCAGTACACCGATAAACTCATCTTT.

The V gene is TRAV29/DV5, the J gene TRDJ1; 12 nucleotides align to TRDD3. The ends lost 5 bases at V and 7 bases at J; junction bases unmatched: 12. CDR1 NSMFDY and CDR2 ISSIKDK come from the germline V gene. This CDR3 comprises 15 residues. The CDR3 region is CAAPYDWGILGKLIF. The CDR3 nucleotides are TGTGCAGCCCCATATGACTGGGGGATACTCGGTAAACTCATCTTT.

The J gene is TRDJ1, the V gene TRDV2; 9 bases match TRDD3. Germline CDR1 and CDR2: GEAIGNYY and EKD. This CDR3 contains 19 residues. Losses at the gene ends were 0 bases for V and 3 bases for J; bases not matched to a gene: 16. Written as DNA, the CDR3 is TGTGCCTGTGACACCGTGCAACCGACTGGGGGACCGTACGCCGATAAACTCATCTTT. This gives the protein CACDTVQPTGGPYADKLIF.